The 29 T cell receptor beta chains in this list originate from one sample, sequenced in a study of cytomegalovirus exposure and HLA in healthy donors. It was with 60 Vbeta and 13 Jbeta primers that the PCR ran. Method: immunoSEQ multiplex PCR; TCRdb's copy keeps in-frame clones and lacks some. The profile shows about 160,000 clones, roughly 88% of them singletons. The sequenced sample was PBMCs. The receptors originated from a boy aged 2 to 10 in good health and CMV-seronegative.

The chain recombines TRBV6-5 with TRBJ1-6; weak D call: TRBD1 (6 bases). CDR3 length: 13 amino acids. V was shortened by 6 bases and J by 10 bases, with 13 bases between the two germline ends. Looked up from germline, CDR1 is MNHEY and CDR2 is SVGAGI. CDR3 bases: TGTGCCAGCAGGAAGGGGACACCGTCACCCCTCCACTTT. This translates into CASRKGTPSPLHF.

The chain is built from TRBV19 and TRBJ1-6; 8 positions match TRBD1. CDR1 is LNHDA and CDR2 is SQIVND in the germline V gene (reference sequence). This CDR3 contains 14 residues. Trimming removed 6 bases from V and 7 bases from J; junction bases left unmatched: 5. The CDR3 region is CASRTTGVNSPLHF. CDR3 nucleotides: TGTGCCAGTAGAACGACAGGGGTAAATTCACCCCTCCACTTT.

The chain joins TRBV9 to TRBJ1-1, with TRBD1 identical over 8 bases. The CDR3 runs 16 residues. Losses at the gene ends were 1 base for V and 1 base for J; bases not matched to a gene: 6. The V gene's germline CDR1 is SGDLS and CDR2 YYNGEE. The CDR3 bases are TGTGCCAGCAGCGTACGTCCAGGGGGCCCGAACACTGAAGCTTTCTTT. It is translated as CASSVRPGGPNTEAFF.

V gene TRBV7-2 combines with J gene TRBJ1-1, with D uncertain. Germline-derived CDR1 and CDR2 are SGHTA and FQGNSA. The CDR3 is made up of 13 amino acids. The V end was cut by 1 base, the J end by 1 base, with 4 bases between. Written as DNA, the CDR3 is TGTGCCAGCAGCTTAGTCGGGAACACTGAAGCTTTCTTT. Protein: CASSLVGNTEAFF.

CDR3 bases: TGTGCCAGCAGTGAACTAGCGGGGGCTCTCAATGAGCAGTTCTTC. Translation: CASSELAGALNEQFF. The V and J genes are TRBV6-4 and TRBJ2-1; 11 nucleotides align to TRBD2. The CDR3 covers 15 residues. V was pared by 3 bases and J by 6 bases, with 4 bases of the junction left unmatched. Germline CDR1 MRHNA, CDR2 SNTAGT.

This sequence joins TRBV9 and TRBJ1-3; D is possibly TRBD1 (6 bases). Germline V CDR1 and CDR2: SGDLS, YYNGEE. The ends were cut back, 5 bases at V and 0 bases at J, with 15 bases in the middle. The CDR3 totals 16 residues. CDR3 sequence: CASRGEGDLSGNTIYF. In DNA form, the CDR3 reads TGTGCCAGCAGGGGAGAGGGGGACCTCTCTGGAAACACCATATATTTT.

CDR3 nucleotides: TGTGCCAGCAGCTCCAACGGACAGGAAGGCTACACCTTC. It codes for CASSSNGQEGYTF. The chain uses TRBV5-4 and TRBJ1-2; 7 bases match TRBD1. The junction had 7 bases not matched to a gene; V was cut back by 3 bases and J by 8 bases. This CDR3 has 13 amino acids. CDR1 is SGHNT, CDR2 YYREEE, per germline (reference sequence).

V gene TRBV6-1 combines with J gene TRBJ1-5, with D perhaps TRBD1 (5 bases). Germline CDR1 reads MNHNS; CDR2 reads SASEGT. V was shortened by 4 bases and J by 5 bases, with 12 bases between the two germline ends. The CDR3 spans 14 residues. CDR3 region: CASSGQTADQPQHF. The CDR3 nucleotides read TGTGCCAGCAGTGGACAGACAGCAGATCAGCCCCAGCATTTT.

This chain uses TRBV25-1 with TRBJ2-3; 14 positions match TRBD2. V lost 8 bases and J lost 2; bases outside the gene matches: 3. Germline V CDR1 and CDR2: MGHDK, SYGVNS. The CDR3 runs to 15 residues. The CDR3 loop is CASGLAGGITDTQYF. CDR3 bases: TGTGCCAGCGGACTAGCGGGGGGCATCACAGATACGCAGTATTTT.

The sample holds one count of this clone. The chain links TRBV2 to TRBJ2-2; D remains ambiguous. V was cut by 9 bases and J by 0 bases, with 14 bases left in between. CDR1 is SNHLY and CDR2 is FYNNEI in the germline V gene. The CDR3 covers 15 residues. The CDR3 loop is CARGTAAPNTGELFF. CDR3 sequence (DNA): TGTGCCAGAGGAACAGCCGCCCCGAACACCGGGGAGCTGTTTTTT. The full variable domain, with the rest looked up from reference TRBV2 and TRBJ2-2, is EPEVTQTPSHQVTQMGQEVILRCVPISNHLYFYWYRQILGQKVEFLVSFYNNEISEKSEIFDDQFSVERPDGSNFTLKIRSTKLEDSAMYFCARGTAAPNTGELFFGEGSRLTVL.

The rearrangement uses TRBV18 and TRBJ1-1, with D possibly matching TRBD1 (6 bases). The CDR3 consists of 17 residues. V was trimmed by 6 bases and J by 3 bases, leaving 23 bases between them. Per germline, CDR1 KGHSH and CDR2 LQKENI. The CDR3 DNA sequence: TGTGCCAGCTCGGACAGTATCCTACCCTCCGACCACACTGAAGCTTTCTTT. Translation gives CASSDSILPSDHTEAFF.

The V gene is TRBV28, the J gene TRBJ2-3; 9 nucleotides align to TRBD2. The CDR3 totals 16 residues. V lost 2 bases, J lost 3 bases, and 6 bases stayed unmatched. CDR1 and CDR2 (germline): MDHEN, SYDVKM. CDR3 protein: CASSLRAGGPTDTQYF. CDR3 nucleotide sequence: TGTGCCAGCAGTTTACGGGCGGGAGGGCCGACAGATACGCAGTATTTT.

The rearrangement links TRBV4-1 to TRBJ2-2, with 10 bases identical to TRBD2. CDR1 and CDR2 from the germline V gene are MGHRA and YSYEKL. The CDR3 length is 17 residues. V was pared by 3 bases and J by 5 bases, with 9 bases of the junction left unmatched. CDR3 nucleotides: TGCGCCAGCAGCCAGAGGTTAGCGGGAGGAACAACCGGGGAGCTGTTTTTT. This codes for CASSQRLAGGTTGELFF.

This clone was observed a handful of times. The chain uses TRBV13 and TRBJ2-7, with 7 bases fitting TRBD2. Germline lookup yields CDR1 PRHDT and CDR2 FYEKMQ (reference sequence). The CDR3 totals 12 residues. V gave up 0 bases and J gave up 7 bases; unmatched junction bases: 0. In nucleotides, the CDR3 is TGTGCCAGCAGCTTAGGAGCGGGGGAGCAGTACGTC. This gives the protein CASSLGAGEQYV.

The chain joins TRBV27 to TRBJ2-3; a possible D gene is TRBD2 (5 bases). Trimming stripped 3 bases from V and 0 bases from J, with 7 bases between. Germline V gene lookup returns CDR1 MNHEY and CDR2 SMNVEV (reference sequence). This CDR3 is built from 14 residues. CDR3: CASSLTGSTDTQYF. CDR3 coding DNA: TGTGCCAGCAGTTTGACGGGAAGCACAGATACGCAGTATTTT.

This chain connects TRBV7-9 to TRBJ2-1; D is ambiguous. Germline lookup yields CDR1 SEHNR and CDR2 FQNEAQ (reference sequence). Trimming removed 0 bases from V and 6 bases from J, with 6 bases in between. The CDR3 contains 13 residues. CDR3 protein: CASSLAQANEQFF. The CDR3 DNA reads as TGTGCCAGCAGCTTAGCGCAGGCCAATGAGCAGTTCTTC.

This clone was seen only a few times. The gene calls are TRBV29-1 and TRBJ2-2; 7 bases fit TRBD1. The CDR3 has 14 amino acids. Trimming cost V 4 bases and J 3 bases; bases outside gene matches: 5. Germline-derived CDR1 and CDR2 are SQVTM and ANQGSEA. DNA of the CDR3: TGCAGCGTTGTAACAGGGGCCTACACCGGGGAGCTGTTTTTT. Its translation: CSVVTGAYTGELFF.

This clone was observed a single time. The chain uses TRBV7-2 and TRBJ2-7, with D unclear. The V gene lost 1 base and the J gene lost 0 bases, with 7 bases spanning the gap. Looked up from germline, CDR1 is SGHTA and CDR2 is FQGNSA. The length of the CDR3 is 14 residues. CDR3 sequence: CASSLGLPSYEQYF. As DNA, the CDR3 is TGTGCCAGCAGCTTAGGTCTACCCTCCTACGAGCAGTACTTC. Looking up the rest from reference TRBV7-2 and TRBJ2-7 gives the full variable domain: GAGVSQSPSNKVTEKGKDVELRCDPISGHTALYWYRQSLGQGLEFLIYFQGNSAPDKSGLPSDRFSAERTGGSVSTLTIQRTQQEDSAVYLCASSLGLPSYEQYFGPGTRLTVT.

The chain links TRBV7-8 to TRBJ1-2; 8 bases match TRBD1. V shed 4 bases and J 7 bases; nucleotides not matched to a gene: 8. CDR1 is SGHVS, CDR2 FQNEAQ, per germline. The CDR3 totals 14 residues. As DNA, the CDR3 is TGTGCCAGCAGCTGGACGACAGGGGAAGGTGGCTACACCTTC. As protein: CASSWTTGEGGYTF.

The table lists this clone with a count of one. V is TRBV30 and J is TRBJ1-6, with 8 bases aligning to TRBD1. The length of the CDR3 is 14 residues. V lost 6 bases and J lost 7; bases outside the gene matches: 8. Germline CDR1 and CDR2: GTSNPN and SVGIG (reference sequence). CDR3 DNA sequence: TGTGCCTGTCAGGGGGCCGGGGCCAATTCACCCCTCCACTTT. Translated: CACQGAGANSPLHF.

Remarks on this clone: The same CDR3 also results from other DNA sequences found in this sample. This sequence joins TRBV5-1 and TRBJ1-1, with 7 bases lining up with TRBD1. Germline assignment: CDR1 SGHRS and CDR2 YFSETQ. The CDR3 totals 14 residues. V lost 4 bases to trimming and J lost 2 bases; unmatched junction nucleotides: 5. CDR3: CASSPGTANTEAFF. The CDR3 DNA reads TGCGCCAGCAGCCCCGGGACAGCCAACACTGAAGCTTTCTTT.

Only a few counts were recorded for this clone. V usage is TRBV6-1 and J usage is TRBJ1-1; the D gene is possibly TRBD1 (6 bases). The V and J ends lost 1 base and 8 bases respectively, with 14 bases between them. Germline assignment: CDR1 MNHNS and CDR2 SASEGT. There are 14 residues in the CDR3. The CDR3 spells CASSEDRAYGEAFF. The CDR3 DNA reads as TGTGCCAGCAGTGAAGACAGGGCCTACGGGGAAGCTTTCTTT.

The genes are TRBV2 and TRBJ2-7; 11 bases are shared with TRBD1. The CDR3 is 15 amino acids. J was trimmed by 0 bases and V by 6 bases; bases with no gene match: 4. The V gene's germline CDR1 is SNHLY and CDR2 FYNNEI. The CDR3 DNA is TGTGCCAGCAGGTCGGGACAGGGGGGCTCCTACGAGCAGTACGTC. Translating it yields CASRSGQGGSYEQYV.

CDR3 loop: CASSGQGENSPLHF. CDR3 bases: TGTGCCAGCTCGGGACAGGGTGAGAATTCACCCCTCCACTTT. The gene calls are TRBV6-6 and TRBJ1-6; 9 nucleotides line up with TRBD1. The CDR3 is 14 amino acids. Germline V gives CDR1 MNHNY, CDR2 SVGAGI (reference sequence). V was clipped by 8 bases and J by 7 bases; unmatched bases: 6.

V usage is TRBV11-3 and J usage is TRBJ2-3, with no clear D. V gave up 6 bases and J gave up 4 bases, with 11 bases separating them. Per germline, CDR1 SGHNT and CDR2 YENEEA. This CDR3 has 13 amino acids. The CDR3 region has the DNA TGTGCCAGCAGTAGAGTTGTAGCAGATACGCAGTATTTT. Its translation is CASSRVVADTQYF.

The chain's CDR3 is CASSVQGAQGYGYTF. As DNA, the CDR3 is TGTGCCAGCAGTGTACAGGGGGCGCAAGGCTATGGCTACACCTTC. This chain uses TRBV6-5 with TRBJ1-2; 9 nucleotides align to TRBD1. The CDR3 contains 15 residues. J lost 4 bases, V lost 5 bases, and 8 bases had no gene match. The V gene's germline CDR1 is MNHEY and CDR2 SVGAGI.

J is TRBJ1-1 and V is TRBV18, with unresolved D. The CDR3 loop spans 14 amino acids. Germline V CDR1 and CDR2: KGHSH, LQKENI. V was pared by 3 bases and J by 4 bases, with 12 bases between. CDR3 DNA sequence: TGTGCCAGCTCACCGGTCAGCAGAGGCACTGAAGCTTTCTTT. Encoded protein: CASSPVSRGTEAFF. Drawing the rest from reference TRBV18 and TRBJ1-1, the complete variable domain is NAGVMQNPRHLVRRRGQEARLRCSPMKGHSHVYWYRQLPEEGLKFMVYLQKENIIDESGMPKERFSAEFPKEGPSILRIQQVVRGDSAAYFCASSPVSRGTEAFFGQGTRLTVV.

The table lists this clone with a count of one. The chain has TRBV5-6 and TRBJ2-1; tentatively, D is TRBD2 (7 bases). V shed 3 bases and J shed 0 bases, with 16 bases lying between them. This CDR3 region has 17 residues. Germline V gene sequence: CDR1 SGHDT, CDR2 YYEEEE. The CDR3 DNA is TGTGCCAGCAGCTATTGGGGGGGCAGCGGCTCCTACAATGAGCAGTTCTTC. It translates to CASSYWGGSGSYNEQFF.

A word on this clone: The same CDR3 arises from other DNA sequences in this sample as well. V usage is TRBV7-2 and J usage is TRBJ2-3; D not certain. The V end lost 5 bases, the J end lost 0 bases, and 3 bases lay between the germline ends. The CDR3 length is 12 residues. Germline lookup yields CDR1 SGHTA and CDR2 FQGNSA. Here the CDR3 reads CASSLSTDTQYF. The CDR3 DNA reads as TGTGCCAGCAGCCTCAGCACAGATACGCAGTATTTT.